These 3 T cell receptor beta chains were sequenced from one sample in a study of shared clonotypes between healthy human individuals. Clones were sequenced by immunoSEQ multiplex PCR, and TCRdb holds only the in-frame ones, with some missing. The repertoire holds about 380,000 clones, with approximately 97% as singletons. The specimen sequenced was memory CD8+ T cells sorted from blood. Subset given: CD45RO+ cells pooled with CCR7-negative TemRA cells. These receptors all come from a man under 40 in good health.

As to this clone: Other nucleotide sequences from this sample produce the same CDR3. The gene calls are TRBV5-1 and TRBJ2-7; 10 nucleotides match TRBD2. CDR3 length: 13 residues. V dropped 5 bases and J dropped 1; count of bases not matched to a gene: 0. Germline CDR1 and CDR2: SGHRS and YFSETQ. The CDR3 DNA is TGCGCCAGCAGGACTAGCGGGTCCTACGAGCAGTACTTC. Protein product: CASRTSGSYEQYF.

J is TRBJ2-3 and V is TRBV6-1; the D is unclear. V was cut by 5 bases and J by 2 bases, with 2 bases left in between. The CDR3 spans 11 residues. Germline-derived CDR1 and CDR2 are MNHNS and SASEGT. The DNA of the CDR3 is TGTGCCAGCAGTCTCACAGATACGCAGTATTTT. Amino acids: CASSLTDTQYF.

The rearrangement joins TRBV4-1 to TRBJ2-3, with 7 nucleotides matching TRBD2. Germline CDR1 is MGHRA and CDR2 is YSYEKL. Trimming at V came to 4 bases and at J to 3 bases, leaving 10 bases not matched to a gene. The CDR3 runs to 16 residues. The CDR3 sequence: CASSLGPGLRTDTQYF. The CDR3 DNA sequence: TGCGCCAGCAGCCTGGGACCGGGACTAAGGACAGATACGCAGTATTTT.